What follows is one T cell receptor beta chain and its context. Antigen specificity is unknown. The sample belongs to a study of cytomegalovirus exposure and HLA in healthy donors. General study points: From TCR beta sequences, most subjects' HLA-A and HLA-B alleles were reportedly predicted accurately.

V lost 7 bases to trimming and J lost 6 bases; unmatched junction nucleotides: 13. The CDR3 loop spans 15 amino acids. Germline lookup yields CDR1 MDHEN and CDR2 SYDVKM. Primers: 60 Vbeta forward and 13 Jbeta reverse. Sequencing was performed with immunoSEQ multiplex PCR; in TCRdb, only in-frame clones are kept and a portion is missing. The table includes 95,000 to 150,000 clones, roughly 80% detected once. The rearrangement joins TRBV28 to TRBJ2-7; 9 bases are a match to TRBD1. This TCR came from a man younger than 40 in good health and CMV-seronegative. Sequenced material: PBMCs. CDR3 loop: CASTTPGQGFIEQYF. In DNA, the CDR3 is TGTGCCAGCACAACCCCGGGACAGGGCTTCATCGAGCAGTACTTC.